The 17 T cell receptor beta chains presented below share a single source sample, sequenced in a study of cytomegalovirus exposure and HLA in healthy donors. Primers included in the PCR were 60 Vbeta and 13 Jbeta primers. Some clones are missing from TCRdb's copy, which holds only in-frame ones; the method was immunoSEQ multiplex PCR. This repertoire shows 110,000 or so clones, about 80% found once; its top ten account for over 2%. The source material was PBMCs. The receptor set was obtained from a man aged 25 to 45 in good health and CMV-seronegative.

The count of this clone is one. CDR3 sequence reads: CATKQWGRETQYF. CDR3 in DNA: TGTGCCACCAAGCAGTGGGGGAGGGAGACCCAGTACTTC. This chain uses TRBV19 with TRBJ2-5; TRBD2 might be the D (6 bases). The CDR3 is 13 residues long. Trimming cost V 10 bases and J 5 bases, with 17 bases left between them. The germline V gene encodes CDR1 LNHDA and CDR2 SQIVND (reference sequence).

This clone was counted a few times. The rearrangement uses TRBV28 and TRBJ2-1, with 8 bases aligning to TRBD2. The germline CDR1 and CDR2 sequences are MDHEN and SYDVKM. CDR3 length: 16 residues. After removal of 6 bases from V and 0 bases from J, the junction contained 7 bases not matched to a gene. The chain's CDR3 is CASSSFLAGSYNEQFF. The CDR3 DNA follows: TGTGCCAGCAGCTCTTTTCTAGCGGGCTCCTACAATGAGCAGTTCTTC.

The chain recombines TRBV4-1 with TRBJ2-7, with D possibly being TRBD1 (5 bases). CDR1 is MGHRA and CDR2 is YSYEKL in the germline V gene. The CDR3 has 13 residues. Between the trimmed V and J ends, which lost 4 bases and 3 bases, there was a span of 10 bases. The CDR3 sequence: CASSPSDSYEQYF. In DNA, the CDR3 is TGCGCCAGCAGCCCCAGTGACAGCTACGAGCAGTACTTC.

The chain is built from TRBV28 and TRBJ1-5; the D is unclear. From germline, CDR1 is MDHEN and CDR2 SYDVKM. Trimming removed 5 bases at V and 4 bases at J, with 12 bases between. CDR3 length: 14 amino acids. CDR3 sequence reads: CASSAREGNQPQHF. The CDR3 nucleotides read TGTGCCAGCAGTGCGAGGGAAGGTAATCAGCCCCAGCATTTT.

The genes are TRBV9 and TRBJ2-7, with D possibly matching TRBD2 (5 bases). Trimming left V 2 bases short and J 1 base short, with 16 bases between. The CDR3 is made up of 16 amino acids. Germline lookup yields CDR1 SGDLS and CDR2 YYNGEE. The CDR3 region has the DNA TGTGCCAGCAGCGTGTCCCCGGACTGGACGTCCTACGAGCAGTACTTC. This encodes CASSVSPDWTSYEQYF.

V and J are TRBV9 and TRBJ2-7, with TRBD2 matching over 9 bases. The trim removed 0 bases at V and 3 bases at J, leaving 1 base unmatched. From germline, CDR1 is SGDLS and CDR2 YYNGEE. This CDR3 contains 14 residues. CDR3 DNA sequence: TGTGCCAGCAGCGTAGGCGGGGGGGACTACGAGCAGTACTTC. Encoded protein: CASSVGGGDYEQYF.

The chain has TRBV6-4 and TRBJ2-7, with 7 bases aligning to TRBD1. Germline assignment: CDR1 MRHNA and CDR2 SNTAGT. V lost 8 bases, J lost 3 bases, and 7 bases stayed unmatched. CDR3 size: 13 residues. CDR3 loop: CASSSAGGYEQYF. The CDR3 region has the DNA TGTGCCAGCTCTTCCGCAGGGGGCTACGAGCAGTACTTC.

V is TRBV28 and J is TRBJ2-1; D gene unclear. Trimming removed 7 bases at V and 3 bases at J, with 10 bases between. The germline V gene encodes CDR1 MDHEN and CDR2 SYDVKM. CDR3 length: 13 amino acids. The CDR3 DNA follows: TGTGCCAGCATGGGCTCAAACTACAATGAGCAGTTCTTC. Amino acids: CASMGSNYNEQFF. The full variable domain, in which reference TRBV28 and TRBJ2-1 provide the parts outside the CDR3, is DVKVTQSSRYLVKRTGEKVFLECVQDMDHENMFWYRQDPGLGLRLIYFSYDVKMKEKGDIPEGYSVSREKKERFSLILESASTNQTSMYLCASMGSNYNEQFFGPGTRLTVL.

This clone is deemed medium-sized (0.01 to 0.1%). The rearrangement joins TRBV6-1 to TRBJ2-2; D remains ambiguous. V dropped 4 bases and J dropped 5 bases, with 8 bases sitting between them. This CDR3 comprises 13 residues. CDR1 is MNHNS, CDR2 SASEGT, per germline. The CDR3: CASSVAGTGELFF. The CDR3 nucleotides read TGTGCCAGCAGTGTGGCCGGGACCGGGGAGCTGTTTTTT.

The chain uses TRBV5-4 and TRBJ2-7; TRBD2 agrees at 10 bases. CDR1 and CDR2 (germline): SGHNT, YYREEE (reference sequence). Trimming took 4 bases from V and 4 from J; bases not matched to a gene: 8. This CDR3 is 15 amino acids long. Here the CDR3 DNA reads TGTGCCAGCAGCCGGACTAGCGGAAATAGATACGAGCAGTACTTC. This encodes CASSRTSGNRYEQYF.

V usage is TRBV7-2 and J usage is TRBJ2-5, with 7 bases aligning to TRBD2. The ends lost 5 bases at V and 5 bases at J; junction bases unmatched: 2. Germline lookup yields CDR1 SGHTA and CDR2 FQGNSA. The CDR3 has 12 residues. DNA of the CDR3: TGTGCCAGCAGCCGGGGGGTGGAGACCCAGTACTTC. This encodes CASSRGVETQYF.

The sample holds a few counts of this clone. This sequence joins TRBV28 and TRBJ1-4; D unclear. This CDR3 region has 12 residues. CDR1 is MDHEN and CDR2 is SYDVKM in the germline V gene. The germline V and J ends were trimmed by 8 bases and 7 bases, with 11 bases remaining between them. The CDR3 DNA sequence: TGTGCCAGCCTCGAAAGAGGTGAAAAACTGTTTTTT. Translated, it gives CASLERGEKLFF.

V usage is TRBV11-3 and J usage is TRBJ2-7; possibly TRBD1 for D (5 bases). The CDR3 runs to 13 residues. V gave up 6 bases and J gave up 6 bases, with 15 bases separating them. Per germline, CDR1 SGHNT and CDR2 YENEEA. In DNA form, the CDR3 reads TGTGCCAGCAGTTCCGCACGGCAGGGCGAGCAGTACTTC. Translating it yields CASSSARQGEQYF.

The rearrangement joins TRBV29-1 to TRBJ1-2; tentatively, D is TRBD1 (5 bases). The V gene lost 3 bases and the J gene lost 4 bases, with 15 bases spanning the gap. Germline V lookup: CDR1 SQVTM, CDR2 ANQGSEA. The CDR3 runs 14 residues. The CDR3 DNA follows: TGCAGCGTTGAGAACCCAGGGCAGCCCTATGGCTACACCTTC. Encoded protein: CSVENPGQPYGYTF.

The CDR3 spells CASSSGQGANYGYTF. CDR3 in DNA: TGTGCCAGCAGCAGCGGACAGGGAGCGAACTATGGCTACACCTTC. The gene calls are TRBV7-2 and TRBJ1-2; 8 bases are a match to TRBD1. After removal of 5 bases from V and 2 bases from J, the junction contained 7 bases not matched to a gene. Germline loops: CDR1 SGHTA, CDR2 FQGNSA. The CDR3 is 15 amino acids.

The chain has TRBV7-2 and TRBJ2-3, with D uncertain. Germline V gives CDR1 SGHTA, CDR2 FQGNSA. The CDR3 has 14 residues. The V and J ends lost 5 bases and 0 bases respectively, with 9 bases between them. The CDR3 spells CASSPYLSTDTQYF. The CDR3 nucleotides read TGTGCCAGCAGCCCCTACCTCAGCACAGATACGCAGTATTTT.

The rearrangement joins TRBV6-5 to TRBJ1-5, with D possibly matching TRBD1 (6 bases). The CDR3 runs to 15 residues. From germline, CDR1 is MNHEY and CDR2 SVGAGI. V dropped 4 bases and J dropped 9 bases, with 19 bases sitting between them. This chain's CDR3 is CASSLTQGLYLPQHF. In nucleotides, the CDR3 is TGTGCCAGCAGTTTAACACAGGGCCTCTATTTGCCCCAGCATTTT.